This TCR beta chain was sequenced during a study of cytomegalovirus exposure and HLA in healthy donors. Overall study findings and caveats: A later analysis showed HLA-associated TCR beta chains outstripping equally common others in clonal expansion.

Amplification used 60 Vbeta primers and 13 Jbeta primers. Data came from immunoSEQ multiplex PCR; TCRdb stores just in-frame clones and leaves some out. The top ten clones hold 1.5% to 2% of a sample with 250,000 to 300,000 clones, 80% to 95% of them seen once. CDR1 is SQVTM, CDR2 ANQGSEA, per germline. CDR3 length: 12 residues. The V segment lost 7 bases and the J segment 2 bases; nucleotides outside the gene matches: 4. This clone was counted only a few times. Its antigen is currently unknown. The chain joins TRBV29-1 to TRBJ2-7; 8 bases fit TRBD1. This receptor was identified in a girl aged 2-15 years in good health and CMV-seronegative. Sequences were obtained from PBMCs. CDR3 coding DNA: TGCAGCGCCACACAGGGGGCCTACGAGCAGTACTTC. This sequence encodes CSATQGAYEQYF.